Given below is one T cell receptor (beta chain) in context. Its antigen is still unknown. These data are taken from a study of high-grade serous ovarian cancer treatment subgroups. Findings of the study overall: The analyses considered CDR3 and ignored CDR1 and CDR2.

The CDR3 length is 13 residues. Germline V CDR1 and CDR2: SEHNR, FQNEAQ (reference sequence). V lost 3 bases and J 7 bases, leaving 11 bases between the germline ends. The tumor samples were collected prior to definitive surgery or chemotherapy. Here immunoSEQ multiplex PCR was the method, and the copy in TCRdb shows in-frame clones only, minus some. Of about 12,000 clones listed, 88% are singletons. Sequencing was performed on tumor tissue. The sequence came from a human donor with high-grade serous ovarian cancer. The chain joins TRBV7-9 to TRBJ2-3; TRBD2 is a possible D gene (6 bases). CDR3 bases: TGTGCCAGCAGCTTGGGACTCGAGTATACGCAGTATTTT. It specifies CASSLGLEYTQYF.